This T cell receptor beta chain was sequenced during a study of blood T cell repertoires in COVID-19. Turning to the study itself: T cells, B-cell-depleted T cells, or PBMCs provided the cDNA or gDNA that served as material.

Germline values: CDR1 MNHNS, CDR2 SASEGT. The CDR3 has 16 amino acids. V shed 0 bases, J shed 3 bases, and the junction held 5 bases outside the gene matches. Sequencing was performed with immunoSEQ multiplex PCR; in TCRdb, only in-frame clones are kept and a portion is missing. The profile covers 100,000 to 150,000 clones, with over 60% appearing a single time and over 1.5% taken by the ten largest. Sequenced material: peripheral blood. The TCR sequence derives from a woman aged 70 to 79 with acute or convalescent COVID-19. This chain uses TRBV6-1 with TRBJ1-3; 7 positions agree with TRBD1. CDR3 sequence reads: CASSEATGALGNTIYF. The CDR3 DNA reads TGTGCCAGCAGTGAAGCAACAGGGGCTCTTGGAAACACCATATATTTT.